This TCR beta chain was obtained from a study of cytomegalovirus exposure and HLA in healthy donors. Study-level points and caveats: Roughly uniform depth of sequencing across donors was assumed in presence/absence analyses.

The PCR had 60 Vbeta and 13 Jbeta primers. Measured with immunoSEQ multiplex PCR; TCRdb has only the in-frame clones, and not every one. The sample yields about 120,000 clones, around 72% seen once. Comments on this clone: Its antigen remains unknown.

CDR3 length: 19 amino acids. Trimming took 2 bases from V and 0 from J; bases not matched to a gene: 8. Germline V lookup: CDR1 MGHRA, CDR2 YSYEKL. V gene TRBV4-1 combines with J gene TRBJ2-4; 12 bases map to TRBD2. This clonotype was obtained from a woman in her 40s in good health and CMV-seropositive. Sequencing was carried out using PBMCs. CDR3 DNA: TGCGCCAGCAGCCAACCCGAGGCTAGCGGGGGGGTAGCCAAAAACATTCAGTACTTC. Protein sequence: CASSQPEASGGVAKNIQYF.